This TCR beta chain was documented in a study of blood T cells in healthy people across ages. This clonotype was seen once. The CDR3 is 14 residues long. After removal of 1 base from V and 8 bases from J, the junction contained 7 bases not matched to a gene. Looked up from germline, CDR1 is DFQATT and CDR2 is SNEGSKA (reference sequence). PCR was performed a second time for about 6 to 11 cycles using a sample-barcoded 5' primer and a J-beta primer mix. The authors tagged each cDNA molecule using a template-switch adaptor with 12 random nucleotides. Individual samples furnished no less than 3 million CDR3-containing paired-end reads apiece. MiXCR, applied by TCRdb to the 5' RACE reads, yields one record per CDR3 protein. The sample includes around 800,000 distinct CDR3 sequences, roughly 24% of them seen just once. Separately, the same data were catalogued under a study of T cells of mothers and their children. As that report states: Each child contributed several million TCR beta CDR3 reads, while each mother contributed over 8 million.

The TCR sequence derives from a boy aged 5-17 years in good health. The chain couples TRBV20-1 to TRBJ2-1; TRBD1 aligns across 8 bases. The specimen was blood. The CDR3 protein is CSARGDRGGDEQFF. DNA for the CDR3: TGCAGTGCTAGAGGAGACAGGGGCGGGGATGAGCAGTTCTTC.